The 6 T cell receptor beta chains below come from one sample, sequenced in a study of monozygotic twins with inflammatory bowel disease. TCRdb reprocessed the 5' RACE reads and reports one entry per CDR3 protein, with no DNA. The listing contains some 330,000 distinct CDR3 sequences. The sequencing sample was made of blood. These receptors were taken from a human donor with ulcerative colitis or Crohn's disease, or a healthy co-twin of an affected twin (not recorded which).

The V and J genes are TRBV6-1 and TRBJ2-7; there is no DNA to check the TCRdb D call of TRBD1. Germline CDR1 reads MNHNS; CDR2 reads SASEGT. The CDR3 is 16 amino acids. CDR3 amino acids: CASRTGAMDSLPEQYF.

The chain carries TRBV7-2 and TRBJ2-7. From germline, CDR1 is SGHTA and CDR2 FQGNSA. The CDR3 is 14 amino acids. CDR3 sequence: CASSLAYDQYEQYF.

This rearrangement joins TRBV27 to TRBJ1-2; TCRdb's assignment of TRBD1 cannot be checked, as there is no DNA. CDR1 is MNHEY, CDR2 SMNVEV, per germline (reference sequence). This CDR3 has 16 residues. This CDR3 reads CASSAGTGQGFYGYTF.

V gene TRBV7-3 combines with J gene TRBJ1-3. Germline-derived CDR1 and CDR2 are SGHTA and FQGTGA. The CDR3 sequence is 13 residues long. CDR3 residues: CASSLSGSDTIYF.

J is TRBJ2-3 and V is TRBV28; lacking DNA, the TRBD2 call made by TCRdb goes unchecked. In germline, CDR1 is MDHEN, CDR2 SYDVKM. The CDR3 runs 14 residues. The CDR3 here is CASSPSGSADTQYF.

The gene calls are TRBV19 and TRBJ2-7. The CDR3 has 13 residues. Germline V gene lookup returns CDR1 LNHDA and CDR2 SQIVND (reference sequence). The CDR3 region is CASSIVGTYEQYF.